The 16 T cell receptor beta chains given below trace back to one sample, sequenced in a study of Ad26.COV2.S vaccination and SARS-CoV-2 variants. The assay was immunoSEQ multiplex PCR, and TCRdb's table has in-frame clones only and misses some. The data contain around 450,000 clones, roughly 89% of them seen just once; the ten biggest clones take up over 2%. Sample treatment: roughly 19 received Ad26.COV2.S at low or high dose, single or two shots; about 5 received placebo; per-sample allocation not given. Collection of the samples took place on day 63 after the first injection of vaccine or placebo. The source material was peripheral blood, sampled in a trial of Ad26.COV2.S vaccine versus placebo. The receptors come from a person aged 18 to 59 who received the Ad26.COV2.S COVID-19 vaccine or a placebo.

CDR3 sequence: CASSLDRSGNTIYF. In DNA, the CDR3 is TGTGCCAGCAGCTTAGACAGGTCTGGAAACACCATATATTTT. The V gene is TRBV7-8, the J gene TRBJ1-3, with D maybe TRBD1 (5 bases). V was clipped by 1 base and J by 1 base, with 5 bases between them. The CDR3 contains 14 residues. Germline CDR1 SGHVS, CDR2 FQNEAQ.

For the CDR3, the DNA is TGTGCCAGCAGCCAGGTGGGGACAGGGGGCAATCAGCCCCAGCATTTT. Translating it yields CASSQVGTGGNQPQHF. The V gene is TRBV4-2, the J gene TRBJ1-5; 10 nucleotides line up with TRBD1. J lost 2 bases, V lost 3 bases, and 4 bases had no gene match. The V gene's germline CDR1 is LGHNA and CDR2 YNFKEQ. CDR3 length: 16 amino acids.

V and J are TRBV4-3 and TRBJ1-6; 7 nucleotides line up with TRBD1. This CDR3 region has 14 residues. The germline V gene encodes CDR1 LGHNA and CDR2 YSLEER. The trim removed 3 bases at V and 10 bases at J, leaving 6 bases unmatched. CDR3 coding DNA: TGCGCCAGCAGCCACGACAGGGAGAGCTCACCCCTCCACTTT. This gives the protein CASSHDRESSPLHF.

This chain joins TRBV25-1 and TRBJ2-2; TRBD1 is a possible D gene (6 bases). The germline V gene encodes CDR1 MGHDK and CDR2 SYGVNS. The CDR3 loop spans 13 amino acids. V was trimmed by 5 bases and J by 6 bases, leaving 10 bases between them. The CDR3 DNA reads TGTGCCAGCAGTTTCACAGGGCCCGGGGAGCTGTTTTTT. This encodes CASSFTGPGELFF.

The rearrangement uses TRBV7-3 and TRBJ1-6; no reliable D call. Looked up from germline, CDR1 is SGHTA and CDR2 is FQGTGA. The CDR3 has 14 amino acids. V lost 4 bases to trimming and J lost 9 bases, with 13 bases between them. The CDR3 nucleotides read TGTGCCAGCAGCTCAATACTGCGCGTTTCACCCCTCCACTTT. It is translated as CASSSILRVSPLHF.

V usage is TRBV7-2 and J usage is TRBJ1-4; no reliable D call. This CDR3 has 15 residues. Per germline, CDR1 SGHTA and CDR2 FQGNSA. V was trimmed by 3 bases and J by 0 bases, leaving 8 bases between them. CDR3 bases: TGTGCCAGCAGCTTCGGGGTCACAACTAATGAAAAACTGTTTTTT. This gives the protein CASSFGVTTNEKLFF. The variable domain in full, with the rest retrieved from reference TRBV7-2 and TRBJ1-4, is GAGVSQSPSNKVTEKGKDVELRCDPISGHTALYWYRQSLGQGLEFLIYFQGNSAPDKSGLPSDRFSAERTGGSVSTLTIQRTQQEDSAVYLCASSFGVTTNEKLFFGSGTQLSVL.

This chain joins TRBV6-5 and TRBJ1-1; D perhaps matches TRBD1 (5 bases). This CDR3 has 15 residues. Trimming took 6 bases from V and 5 from J, leaving 19 bases between them. Germline V gene sequence: CDR1 MNHEY, CDR2 SVGAGI. The CDR3 spells CASSSQAGVGTEAFF. The DNA of the CDR3 is TGTGCCAGCAGCTCACAGGCGGGGGTAGGAACTGAAGCTTTCTTT.

Only one count was recorded for this clone. This chain uses TRBV1 with TRBJ1-5; the DNA was not used to check the table's D call, TRBD1. TRBV1 is an annotated pseudogene. The CDR3 extends over 14 amino acids. The CDR3 DNA is TGCACCAGCGGAACAGGGGGCGGGAATCAGCCCCAGCATTTT. Amino acid sequence: CTSGTGGGNQPQHF.

The chain joins TRBV4-1 to TRBJ1-3; D not resolved. Germline lookup yields CDR1 MGHRA and CDR2 YSYEKL. Trimming removed 1 base at V and 0 bases at J, with 7 bases between. This CDR3 has 15 amino acids. CDR3 loop: CASSQAVSSGNTIYF. CDR3 sequence (DNA): TGCGCCAGCAGCCAAGCAGTAAGCTCTGGAAACACCATATATTTT.

The V and J genes are TRBV15 and TRBJ2-3; 14 bases are shared with TRBD2. This CDR3 spans 16 amino acids. Per the germline V gene, CDR1 is LNHNV and CDR2 is YYDKDF (reference sequence). After removal of 5 bases from V and 5 bases from J, the junction contained 6 bases not matched to a gene. CDR3 amino acids: CATSEPGTSGGDTQYF. CDR3 DNA: TGTGCCACCAGCGAGCCCGGGACTAGCGGGGGAGATACGCAGTATTTT.

V and J are TRBV4-3 and TRBJ2-7, with D possibly TRBD1 on 6 matching bases. The germline V and J ends were trimmed by 0 bases and 6 bases, with 12 bases remaining between them. The germline CDR1 and CDR2 sequences are LGHNA and YSLEER. The CDR3 covers 14 residues. The CDR3 protein is CASSQDRGGGEQYF. CDR3 nucleotide sequence: TGCGCCAGCAGCCAAGACAGGGGTGGTGGCGAGCAGTACTTC.

J is TRBJ2-1 and V is TRBV29-1; 10 nucleotides match TRBD1. V dropped 6 bases and J dropped 7; count of bases not matched to a gene: 6. The CDR3 runs 13 residues. Germline-derived CDR1 and CDR2 are SQVTM and ANQGSEA. DNA for the CDR3: TGCAGCGTAGCCGGACAGGGGGGGAATGAGCAGTTCTTC. Amino acids: CSVAGQGGNEQFF.

The chain has TRBV5-6 and TRBJ2-7; 9 nucleotides align to TRBD1. J lost 4 bases, V lost 2 bases, and 4 bases had no gene match. CDR1 and CDR2 (germline): SGHDT, YYEEEE. CDR3 size: 14 residues. CDR3 region: CASSLGTGNYEQYF. In nucleotides, the CDR3 is TGTGCCAGCAGCTTAGGGACAGGGAATTACGAGCAGTACTTC.

In this sample, this clone turned up once. CDR3: CASSPRDRATNSGNTIYF. The CDR3 nucleotides are TGTGCCAGCTCACCAAGGGACAGGGCCACAAACTCTGGAAACACCATATATTTT. J is TRBJ1-3 and V is TRBV18; the match to TRBD1 covers 9 bases. V trimming: 2 bases; J trimming: 0 bases; junction bases outside the gene matches: 8. In germline, CDR1 is KGHSH, CDR2 LQKENI. CDR3 size: 18 residues.

The chain recombines TRBV19 with TRBJ1-2; 8 nucleotides agree with TRBD1. With 5 bases clipped from V and 8 bases from J, the junction kept 7 bases outside the gene matches. Looked up from germline, CDR1 is LNHDA and CDR2 is SQIVND (reference sequence). The CDR3 runs 13 residues. This CDR3 reads CASSLQGARGYTF. CDR3 nucleotide sequence: TGTGCCAGTAGTCTTCAGGGGGCGAGAGGCTACACCTTC.

CDR3 sequence (DNA): TGTGCCAGCAGCCCCCCTCGGGCACATACGCAGTATTTT. Encoded protein: CASSPPRAHTQYF. The V gene is TRBV28, the J gene TRBJ2-3; no clear D. Trimming shortened V by 6 bases and J by 7 bases, and 14 bases separated the two germline ends. Germline V CDR1 and CDR2: MDHEN, SYDVKM. CDR3 size: 13 residues.